The 12 T cell receptor beta chains below were found in one sample sequenced in a study of blood T cell repertoires in COVID-19. Profiled with immunoSEQ multiplex PCR; TCRdb holds only in-frame clones, not every one. The data show approximately 98,000 clones, with roughly 80% seen just once and about 10% held by the top ten. Material: peripheral blood. The receptors stem from a woman older than 75 with acute or convalescent COVID-19.

This clone occurred a few times. The gene calls are TRBV5-1 and TRBJ2-3; TRBD2 matches 10 bases. The CDR3 loop spans 17 amino acids. The V gene's germline CDR1 is SGHRS and CDR2 YFSETQ. J gave up 0 bases and V 0 bases, and 4 bases lay outside the gene matches. The CDR3 nucleotides are TGCGCCAGCAGCTTGGCTAGCGGGGGATCTAGCACAGATACGCAGTATTTT. It codes for CASSLASGGSSTDTQYF. Looking up the rest from reference TRBV5-1 and TRBJ2-3 gives the full variable domain: KAGVTQTPRYLIKTRGQQVTLSCSPISGHRSVSWYQQTPGQGLQFLFEYFSETQRNKGNFPGRFSGRQFSNSRSEMNVSTLELGDSALYLCASSLASGGSSTDTQYFGPGTRLTVL.

The chain combines TRBV24-1 with TRBJ2-7; 11 nucleotides line up with TRBD1. Trimming removed 2 bases from V and 6 bases from J; junction bases left unmatched: 8. CDR1 and CDR2 (germline): KGHDR, SFDVKD. There are 16 residues in the CDR3. CDR3 amino acids: CATSDWDRGKGGEQYF. CDR3 DNA: TGTGCCACCAGTGATTGGGACAGGGGGAAGGGCGGCGAGCAGTACTTC.

The chain carries TRBV3-1 (or the pseudogene TRBV3-2) and TRBJ2-1; D possibly corresponds to TRBD2 (5 bases). CDR1 is LGHDT and CDR2 is YNNKEL in the germline V gene (reference sequence). V was trimmed by 1 base and J by 0 bases, leaving 13 bases between them. This CDR3 region has 17 residues. CDR3 amino acids: CASSQGLDSSSYNEQFF. The CDR3 nucleotides read TGTGCCAGCAGCCAAGGTCTGGACTCGAGCTCCTACAATGAGCAGTTCTTC.

This sequence joins TRBV7-2 and TRBJ1-6; possible D gene TRBD1, 6 bases. This CDR3 has 14 residues. The V and J ends lost 5 bases and 7 bases respectively, with 12 bases between them. Germline lookup yields CDR1 SGHTA and CDR2 FQGNSA. CDR3 coding DNA: TGTGCCAGCAGCATCGGACAGAACAATTCACCCCTCCACTTT. It encodes CASSIGQNNSPLHF.

The chain has TRBV7-2 and TRBJ1-6, with D perhaps matching TRBD1 (5 bases). Trimming pared 5 bases from V and 6 bases from J, leaving 14 bases between. The CDR3 sequence is 15 residues long. Germline assignment: CDR1 SGHTA and CDR2 FQGNSA. The CDR3 DNA sequence: TGTGCCAGCAGCCCCCAGGGACTCGGTAATTCACCCCTCCACTTT. It specifies CASSPQGLGNSPLHF. Together with reference TRBV7-2 and TRBJ1-6, the CDR3 gives the full variable domain: GAGVSQSPSNKVTEKGKDVELRCDPISGHTALYWYRQSLGQGLEFLIYFQGNSAPDKSGLPSDRFSAERTGGSVSTLTIQRTQQEDSAVYLCASSPQGLGNSPLHFGNGTRLTVT.

This rearrangement joins TRBV10-3 to TRBJ1-5; D perhaps matches TRBD1 (6 bases). Germline CDR1 ENHRY, CDR2 SYGVKD. The V end lost 9 bases, the J end lost 3 bases, and 12 bases lay between the germline ends. CDR3 length: 13 amino acids. CDR3 protein: CAMARDNNQPQHF. CDR3 in DNA: TGTGCCATGGCCCGGGACAACAATCAGCCCCAGCATTTT.

This chain links TRBV7-2 with TRBJ2-1, with TRBD1 matching over 7 bases. V shed 5 bases and J 2 bases; nucleotides not matched to a gene: 6. This CDR3 contains 15 residues. Germline V gene lookup returns CDR1 SGHTA and CDR2 FQGNSA. The CDR3 DNA reads as TGTGCCAGCAGCGGTGAGGACAGGCCCTACAATGAGCAGTTCTTC. Protein sequence: CASSGEDRPYNEQFF.

This clone was counted between two and nine times. The chain couples TRBV29-1 to TRBJ2-3, with 8 bases matching TRBD1. This CDR3 comprises 14 residues. Germline assignment: CDR1 SQVTM and CDR2 ANQGSEA. J gave up 1 base and V 7 bases, and 7 bases lay outside the gene matches. Written as DNA, the CDR3 is TGCAGCGCCCTTCCGGGACAGGGCACAGATACGCAGTATTTT. The encoded protein is CSALPGQGTDTQYF.

This chain joins TRBV4-2 and TRBJ1-6, with 9 bases matching TRBD1. CDR3 size: 17 residues. Germline CDR1 and CDR2: LGHNA and YNFKEQ. Trimming cost V 0 bases and J 8 bases; bases outside gene matches: 8. The CDR3 DNA reads as TGTGCCAGCAGCCAAGATGCCCGACAGGGGGTTGATTCACCCCTCCACTTT. Translating it yields CASSQDARQGVDSPLHF.

The chain uses TRBV7-2 and TRBJ1-4, with 11 bases aligning to TRBD1. V gave up 5 bases and J gave up 2 bases; unmatched junction bases: 1. Germline values: CDR1 SGHTA, CDR2 FQGNSA. This CDR3 spans 15 amino acids. The CDR3 loop is CASSRDRGTNEKLFF. DNA for the CDR3: TGTGCCAGCAGCCGGGACAGGGGGACTAATGAAAAACTGTTTTTT.

The chain uses TRBV5-4 and TRBJ2-1, with 8 bases matching TRBD1. The germline V gene encodes CDR1 SGHNT and CDR2 YYREEE (reference sequence). V lost 3 bases and J lost 6; bases outside the gene matches: 8. The CDR3 is made up of 15 amino acids. This CDR3 reads CASSSDREMINEQFF. CDR3 DNA sequence: TGTGCCAGCAGCTCGGACAGGGAGATGATCAATGAGCAGTTCTTC.

This clone came up once. The chain recombines TRBV11-2 with TRBJ2-3; 10 positions match TRBD1. Looked up from germline, CDR1 is SGHAT and CDR2 is FQNNGV. The junction had 7 bases not matched to a gene; V was cut back by 4 bases and J by 6 bases. The CDR3 spans 15 residues. The CDR3 coding sequence is TGTGCCAGCAGCTACGACAGGGGGCAGGCGGATACGCAGTATTTT. It translates to CASSYDRGQADTQYF. Looking up the rest from reference TRBV11-2 and TRBJ2-3 gives the full variable domain: EAGVAQSPRYKIIEKRQSVAFWCNPISGHATLYWYQQILGQGPKLLIQFQNNGVVDDSQLPKDRFSAERLKGVDSTLKIQPAKLEDSAVYLCASSYDRGQADTQYFGPGTRLTVL.